The 27 T cell receptor beta chains listed next were all sequenced from one sample in a study of cytomegalovirus exposure and HLA in healthy donors (dated by TCRdb to the late 2010s). The library came from the immunoSEQ multiplex PCR assay. A mixture of 60 forward primers for TCR Vbeta segments and 13 reverse primers for TCR Jbeta segments was used in the multiplex PCR. This is the immuneACCESS table as TCRdb keeps it, with only in-frame sequences that have V and J called. A part of the clones is gone; compared with another copy, unresolved V genes explain less than half, and the rest is unexplained. The sample data list 90,000 to 100,000 clones, and roughly four fifths of these were observed just once. The top ten clonotypes cover 15% to 20% of the sample. Material for sequencing was PBMCs. These receptors came from a woman aged 60-70 years in good health and CMV-seropositive.

The chain combines TRBV7-9 with TRBJ2-2, with a tentative D call TRBD2 (6 bases). The CDR3 length is 14 residues. The germline V gene has CDR1 SEHNR and CDR2 FQNEAQ (reference sequence). The V and J ends lost 2 bases and 6 bases respectively, with 10 bases between them. The CDR3 DNA sequence: TGTGCCAGCAGCTTATCACTAGCCGCCGGGGAGCTGTTTTTT. Its protein is CASSLSLAAGELFF.

The rearrangement joins TRBV5-4 to TRBJ1-2; D is unresolved. Germline lookup yields CDR1 SGHNT and CDR2 YYREEE (reference sequence). This CDR3 spans 14 amino acids. V lost 1 base and J 4 bases, leaving 11 bases between the germline ends. The CDR3 bases are TGTGCCAGCAGCTTGACCCGGGGATCCTATGGCTACACCTTC. It translates to CASSLTRGSYGYTF.

The gene calls are TRBV19 and TRBJ2-7; 7 nucleotides align to TRBD1. The J segment lost 2 bases and the V segment lost 5 bases, leaving 3 bases of the junction unmatched. The germline V gene encodes CDR1 LNHDA and CDR2 SQIVND (reference sequence). CDR3 length: 13 amino acids. The chain's CDR3 is CASSDQGAYEQYF. The CDR3 DNA is TGTGCCAGTAGTGACCAGGGGGCCTACGAGCAGTACTTC.

On this clone itself: The sample has other DNA sequences that encode this CDR3 too. V and J are TRBV9 and TRBJ2-1; 11 bases line up with TRBD2. The CDR3 is 15 residues long. From germline, CDR1 is SGDLS and CDR2 YYNGEE. The V segment lost 2 bases and the J segment 7 bases; nucleotides outside the gene matches: 5. CDR3 in DNA: TGTGCCAGCAGCGTCGGGCTAGCGGGAGGTAATGAGCAGTTCTTC. It codes for CASSVGLAGGNEQFF.

The chain is built from TRBV9 and TRBJ2-1, with TRBD2 matching over 9 bases. The CDR3 consists of 15 residues. Trimming removed 4 bases from V and 0 bases from J; junction bases left unmatched: 2. In germline, CDR1 is SGDLS, CDR2 YYNGEE. CDR3 DNA: TGTGCCAGCAGCCTTAGCGGGAGCTCCTACAATGAGCAGTTCTTC. This gives the protein CASSLSGSSYNEQFF.

V is TRBV15 and J is TRBJ2-5; D is perhaps TRBD2 (6 bases). The last part of the DNA fits TRBJ2-7 better; the J call may be wrong. Germline V gives CDR1 LNHNV, CDR2 YYDKDF (reference sequence). CDR3 size: 14 residues. CDR3 sequence reads: CATAEAGTSYEQYF. Here the CDR3 DNA reads TGTGCCACCGCAGAGGCGGGAACCTCCTACGAGCAGTACTTC.

This chain connects TRBV6-5 to TRBJ2-7, with 10 bases lining up with TRBD2. The CDR3 spans 13 residues. The J segment lost 0 bases and the V segment lost 7 bases, leaving 0 bases of the junction unmatched. Germline V gene sequence: CDR1 MNHEY, CDR2 SVGAGI. The CDR3 DNA reads TGTGCCAGCACTAGCGGGAGCTCCTACGAGCAGTACTTC. It encodes CASTSGSSYEQYF.

This clone was found once. This rearrangement joins TRBV7-3 to TRBJ2-2; D is perhaps TRBD2 (5 bases). Germline CDR1 is SGHTA and CDR2 is FQGTGA. The V and J ends lost 7 bases and 4 bases respectively, with 13 bases between them. The CDR3 has 14 amino acids. CDR3 coding DNA: TGTGCCAGCACTCCCGGGAACCCCACCGGGGAGCTGTTTTTT. This translates into CASTPGNPTGELFF.

The gene calls are TRBV19 and TRBJ1-1; D uncertain. CDR3 size: 14 residues. The V gene lost 5 bases and the J gene lost 1 base, with 11 bases spanning the gap. Germline V gene sequence: CDR1 LNHDA, CDR2 SQIVND (reference sequence). CDR3 DNA: TGTGCCAGTAGTCTACCACCAGGGAACACTGAAGCTTTCTTT. Translating gives CASSLPPGNTEAFF.

This chain connects TRBV6-4 to TRBJ2-1; tentatively, D is TRBD1 (5 bases). Trimming removed 5 bases from V and 5 bases from J, with 16 bases in between. This CDR3 is 15 amino acids long. The germline gives CDR1 MRHNA, CDR2 SNTAGT. CDR3 nucleotide sequence: TGTGCCAGCAGTAAGACCTCGGACAACAACAATGAGCAGTTCTTC. The encoded protein is CASSKTSDNNNEQFF.

The V call is TRBV27, the J call TRBJ2-5, with 9 bases lining up with TRBD1. Germline V CDR1 and CDR2: MNHEY, SMNVEV (reference sequence). The CDR3 sequence is 15 residues long. J was trimmed by 2 bases and V by 2 bases; bases with no gene match: 3. DNA of the CDR3: TGTGCCAGCAGTTTAGGGACAGGGCTTCAAGAGACCCAGTACTTC. Its translation is CASSLGTGLQETQYF.

V usage is TRBV6-5 and J usage is TRBJ1-2; a possible D gene is TRBD1 (6 bases). Trimming took off 5 bases at V and 5 bases at J, with 15 bases between the two ends. CDR3 length: 14 residues. Looked up from germline, CDR1 is MNHEY and CDR2 is SVGAGI. Written as DNA, the CDR3 is TGTGCCAGCAGTGAAAGGGACACTGTTTATGGCTACACCTTC. Protein product: CASSERDTVYGYTF.

CDR3 in DNA: TGTGCCAGCAGAAGGTTAGCACAGGGAACTGAAAAACTGTTTTTT. Its protein product is CASRRLAQGTEKLFF. The V gene is TRBV2, the J gene TRBJ1-4, with a possible D match to TRBD1 (6 bases). There are 15 residues in the CDR3. Trimming took 6 bases from V and 7 from J, leaving 18 bases between them. The germline gives CDR1 SNHLY, CDR2 FYNNEI.

A remark on this clone: One end of the junction is discordant with germline, which a read error may explain. The chain employs TRBV19 and TRBJ1-1, with 11 bases lining up with TRBD1. Germline V lookup: CDR1 LNHDA, CDR2 SQIVND (reference sequence). This CDR3 contains 15 residues. The chain's CDR3 is CASRIAGTGGAEAFF. CDR3 in DNA: TGTGCCAGTAGGATAGCCGGGACAGGGGGGGCTGAAGCTTTCTTT.

The rearrangement links TRBV6-1 to TRBJ1-5; the D is unclear. The CDR3 loop spans 15 amino acids. Germline V lookup: CDR1 MNHNS, CDR2 SASEGT. Trimming pared 7 bases from V and 3 bases from J, leaving 16 bases between. In DNA form, the CDR3 reads TGTGCCAGCAAAGAGGGATCTCACTCCAATCAGCCCCAGCATTTT. Translating gives CASKEGSHSNQPQHF.

This chain connects TRBV11-3 to TRBJ2-3; no definite D call. The CDR3 is made up of 15 amino acids. The germline CDR1 and CDR2 sequences are SGHNT and YENEEA. Trimming pared 5 bases from V and 0 bases from J, leaving 12 bases between. CDR3 nucleotide sequence: TGTGCCAGCAGCGACTTACTCTCTAGCACAGATACGCAGTATTTT. It translates to CASSDLLSSTDTQYF.

This clone appeared a few times. V usage is TRBV19 and J usage is TRBJ1-1; TRBD1 is a possible D gene (6 bases). The CDR3 sequence is 14 residues long. CDR1 and CDR2 (germline): LNHDA, SQIVND (reference sequence). V lost 5 bases, J lost 2 bases, and 12 bases lay in between. The chain's CDR3 is CASSGLQGNTEAFF. In nucleotides, the CDR3 is TGTGCCAGTAGTGGGTTACAGGGCAACACTGAAGCTTTCTTT.

The chain joins TRBV5-6 to TRBJ1-2, with 7 bases matching TRBD1. With 0 bases clipped from V and 9 bases from J, the junction kept 11 bases outside the gene matches. Per the germline V gene, CDR1 is SGHDT and CDR2 is YYEEEE. The CDR3 is 15 residues long. The CDR3 nucleotides read TGTGCCAGCAGCTTGGGTACAGGGGTCGGGAAAAGCTACACCTTC. This translates into CASSLGTGVGKSYTF.

The chain uses TRBV6-5 and TRBJ2-3, with D tentatively TRBD1 (6 bases). The germline gives CDR1 MNHEY, CDR2 SVGAGI. V was shortened by 6 bases and J by 4 bases, with 17 bases between the two germline ends. This CDR3 has 15 amino acids. CDR3 DNA sequence: TGTGCCAGCAGCTCAGACAGGTGGGGTCCAGATACGCAGTATTTT. Its protein is CASSSDRWGPDTQYF.

This rearrangement joins TRBV29-1 to TRBJ2-5; weak D call: TRBD2 (6 bases). Trimming cost V 5 bases and J 5 bases, with 18 bases left between them. CDR3 length: 14 residues. The germline V gene encodes CDR1 SQVTM and CDR2 ANQGSEA. This CDR3 is CSVSRGNHKETQYF. CDR3 DNA: TGCAGCGTTAGCCGCGGGAACCATAAGGAGACCCAGTACTTC.

The rearrangement links TRBV9 to TRBJ1-2, with 9 positions matching TRBD1. The CDR3 is made up of 14 amino acids. V shed 6 bases and J 7 bases; nucleotides not matched to a gene: 10. Germline assignment: CDR1 SGDLS and CDR2 YYNGEE. CDR3 sequence: CASTPQVTGGGYTF. DNA of the CDR3: TGTGCCAGCACCCCTCAAGTGACAGGGGGTGGCTACACCTTC.

This chain connects TRBV2 to TRBJ1-6, with TRBD1 as a possible D gene (5 bases). CDR1 is SNHLY and CDR2 is FYNNEI in the germline V gene. This CDR3 has 13 residues. Trimming stripped 8 bases from V and 4 bases from J, with 9 bases between. CDR3 nucleotides: TGTGCCAGCGGGGCTGAATATAATTCACCCCTCCACTTT. It is translated as CASGAEYNSPLHF.

The rearrangement links TRBV18 to TRBJ1-2; 10 positions agree with TRBD1. J lost 5 bases, V lost 6 bases, and 15 bases had no gene match. CDR3 size: 17 residues. Germline V gene sequence: CDR1 KGHSH, CDR2 LQKENI. The chain's CDR3 is CASSSFVRDRGRYGYTF. The CDR3 DNA reads as TGTGCCAGCTCCAGTTTTGTCCGGGACAGGGGTCGGTATGGCTACACCTTC.

The CDR3 nucleotides are TGTGCCAGCAGCCCCGGGGGTGGAAACACCATATATTTT. Its translation: CASSPGGGNTIYF. The chain combines TRBV9 with TRBJ1-3; D is perhaps TRBD1 (5 bases). Looked up from germline, CDR1 is SGDLS and CDR2 is YYNGEE. This CDR3 region has 13 residues. Trimming stripped 4 bases from V and 3 bases from J, with 8 bases between.

This clone was seen a few times. The chain joins TRBV5-6 to TRBJ2-3, with 7 nucleotides matching TRBD1. This CDR3 contains 16 residues. Germline V gives CDR1 SGHDT, CDR2 YYEEEE. V lost 4 bases and J lost 3; bases outside the gene matches: 11. Here the CDR3 reads CASSLNRGWGTDTQYF. The CDR3 DNA reads TGTGCCAGCAGCCTCAACAGGGGATGGGGTACAGATACGCAGTATTTT.

V and J are TRBV29-1 and TRBJ1-5; unclear D gene. Per germline, CDR1 SQVTM and CDR2 ANQGSEA. Trimming took 4 bases from V and 1 from J, leaving 11 bases between them. This CDR3 is 14 amino acids long. The CDR3 here is CSVGDGGSNQPQHF. The CDR3 nucleotides read TGCAGCGTTGGCGACGGAGGGAGCAATCAGCCCCAGCATTTT. The whole variable domain, remainder taken from reference TRBV29-1 and TRBJ1-5, is SAVISQKPSRDICQRGTSLTIQCQVDSQVTMMFWYRQQPGQSLTLIATANQGSEATYESGFVIDKFPISRPNLTFSTLTVSNMSPEDSSIYLCSVGDGGSNQPQHFGDGTRLSIL.

The sample holds one count of this clone. This sequence joins TRBV27 and TRBJ2-1, with 8 nucleotides matching TRBD1. Germline CDR1 and CDR2: MNHEY and SMNVEV (reference sequence). There are 16 residues in the CDR3. V lost 6 bases, J lost 3 bases, and 10 bases stayed unmatched. This CDR3 reads CASSPEGTGNYNEQFF. The CDR3 nucleotides read TGTGCCAGCAGCCCGGAAGGGACAGGTAACTACAATGAGCAGTTCTTC.